This T cell receptor (beta chain) is from a study of blood T cells in healthy people across ages. In regard to this clonotype: The antigen is unknown.

The study, taken as a whole, reports: Naive CD4+ cell counts and diversity both ran higher in long-lived than in aged donors.

Primed by a sample-barcoded 5' primer and a J-beta primer mix, a second PCR proceeded for about 6 to 12 cycles. TCRdb independently ran MiXCR on the 5' RACE reads; one entry per CDR3 protein. The sample holds about 760,000 distinct CDR3 sequences, approximately 60% seen once. The sequencing input was blood. The sequence was collected from a man aged 35 to 55 in good health.

The CDR3 here is CASSYSRAGANVLTF. CDR3 DNA sequence: TGTGCCAGCAGTTACTCCAGGGCTGGGGCCAACGTCCTGACTTTC. The gene calls are TRBV6-6 and TRBJ2-6; possible D gene TRBD1, 5 bases. V gave up 0 bases and J gave up 2 bases, with 5 bases separating them. The CDR3 is 15 amino acids. Germline V gives CDR1 MNHNY, CDR2 SVGAGI (reference sequence).